The clone carrying this TCR beta chain was seen at least ten times. This sample is drawn from a study of T-cell reconstitution after alpha-beta-depleted transplantation in children. For TCRbeta, the library was prepared with unique molecular identifiers. MiXCR was run by TCRdb on the PCR reads, yielding one entry per CDR3 protein. The data contain approximately 340,000 distinct CDR3 sequences, 10% of them singletons. The CDR3 runs 14 residues. Germline assignment: CDR1 SQVTM and CDR2 ANQGSEA. V lost 5 bases to trimming and J lost 9 bases, with 23 bases between them. The source of this sequence is a human donor who donated a stem cell graft to a child with acute lymphoblastic leukemia. The rearrangement links TRBV29-1 to TRBJ2-7; the D gene is possibly TRBD2 (5 bases). Sequencing used PBMCs from the stem cell graft donor, obtained from the stem cell graft. The CDR3 bases are TGCAGCGTTTTATTCGGGTCGGCAGAGGGTTTGCAGTACTTC. Encoded protein: CSVLFGSAEGLQYF.